Below, 10 T cell receptor beta chains from the same sample are listed, as sequenced in a study of T cell repertoires in cytomegalovirus infection. No antigen is known for these receptors. Each CDR3 protein is one row after TCRdb ran MiXCR on the reads. The profile shows hundreds of thousands of distinct CDR3 sequences, approximately 46% of them singletons. This specimen was cultured PBMCs, taken from culture after CMV antigen stimulation. The receptors originated from a human donor in good health (CMV status not recorded). Some clones in this sample may be carry-over from other donors' samples.

The rearrangement links TRBV6-1 to TRBJ1-1; a weak D match, TRBD1 (5 bases). The CDR3 is 16 residues long. The V gene lost 1 base and the J gene lost 9 bases, with 21 bases spanning the gap. CDR1 is MNHNS and CDR2 is SASEGT in the germline V gene. The CDR3 DNA reads TGTGCCAGCAGTGAAGTAGCCGGCGCTTATGGGGGTAAAGCTTTCTTT. It translates to CASSEVAGAYGGKAFF.

The chain couples TRBV5-1 to TRBJ2-7; D is ambiguous. The ends were cut back, 2 bases at V and 0 bases at J, with 9 bases in the middle. The CDR3 is made up of 14 amino acids. Germline CDR1 is SGHRS and CDR2 is YFSETQ. CDR3 nucleotide sequence: TGCGCCAGCAGCTTTCGGGTACCCTCCTACGAGCAGTACTTC. This codes for CASSFRVPSYEQYF. Complete variable domain (other parts from reference TRBV5-1 and TRBJ2-7): KAGVTQTPRYLIKTRGQQVTLSCSPISGHRSVSWYQQTPGQGLQFLFEYFSETQRNKGNFPGRFSGRQFSNSRSEMNVSTLELGDSALYLCASSFRVPSYEQYFGPGTRLTVT.

The chain has TRBV7-8 and TRBJ1-5; no clear D gene. Germline lookup yields CDR1 SGHVS and CDR2 FQNEAQ. CDR3 size: 14 residues. V lost 2 bases, J lost 5 bases, and 10 bases lay in between. The CDR3 DNA reads TGTGCCAGCAGCTTATATCCAGATTATCAGCCCCAGCATTTT. Residues: CASSLYPDYQPQHF.

The CDR3 DNA follows: TGTGCCAGCAGCCTTAGGCGTGGGCCCATTGAGCAGTTCTTC. Protein: CASSLRRGPIEQFF. The rearrangement uses TRBV7-2 and TRBJ2-1, with D uncertain. V was shortened by 5 bases and J by 9 bases, with 17 bases between the two germline ends. The V gene's germline CDR1 is SGHTA and CDR2 FQGNSA. The length of the CDR3 is 14 residues.

The V call is TRBV6-2 or TRBV6-3, the J call TRBJ2-1; perhaps TRBD2 as D (7 bases). The ends were cut back, 0 bases at V and 6 bases at J, with 15 bases in the middle. Looked up from germline, CDR1 is MNHEY and CDR2 is SVGEGT. The CDR3 covers 16 residues. The CDR3 bases are TGTGCCAGCAGTTACTCAGGGGGGGGACTGAGCAATGAGCAGTTCTTC. Translated, it gives CASSYSGGGLSNEQFF.

This chain links TRBV6-2 or TRBV6-3 with TRBJ2-2; either TRBD1 or TRBD2 may supply D (7 bases each). The CDR3 extends over 15 amino acids. The germline V gene has CDR1 MNHEY and CDR2 SVGEGT. V was clipped by 3 bases and J by 6 bases, with 14 bases between them. For the CDR3, the DNA is TGTGCCAGCAGTTATCGGGACAGCGGGGCCGGGGAGCTGTTTTTT. This gives the protein CASSYRDSGAGELFF.

This clonotype was seen just once. The chain links TRBV20-1 to TRBJ2-5; 11 nucleotides align to TRBD2. Unmatched junction bases numbered 4, after V lost 2 bases and J lost 5 bases. Germline CDR1 reads DFQATT; CDR2 reads SNEGSKA (reference sequence). This CDR3 contains 14 residues. CDR3 protein: CSARPTSGIETQYF. CDR3 nucleotide sequence: TGCAGTGCTAGACCGACTAGCGGGATCGAGACCCAGTACTTC.

The V gene is TRBV7-9, the J gene TRBJ1-2; D not certain. The V gene's germline CDR1 is SEHNR and CDR2 FQNEAQ (reference sequence). The CDR3 has 12 amino acids. Trimming removed 7 bases from V and 4 bases from J, with 10 bases in between. CDR3 loop: CASNGQSYGYTF. CDR3 in DNA: TGTGCCAGCAATGGTCAGAGCTATGGCTACACCTTC.

The chain joins TRBV11-2 to TRBJ2-7; a weak D match, TRBD2 (5 bases). This CDR3 has 15 amino acids. The germline gives CDR1 SGHAT, CDR2 FQNNGV. The V end lost 5 bases, the J end lost 0 bases, and 14 bases lay between the germline ends. CDR3 sequence reads: CASSAPGINSYEQYF. The CDR3 DNA sequence: TGTGCCAGCAGCGCTCCCGGGATTAACTCCTACGAGCAGTACTTC.

The chain carries TRBV11-3 and TRBJ1-1, with 7 positions matching TRBD1. After removal of 0 bases from V and 4 bases from J, the junction contained 11 bases not matched to a gene. The CDR3 is 17 residues long. Germline lookup yields CDR1 SGHNT and CDR2 YENEEA. CDR3 in DNA: TGTGCCAGCAGCTTAGACCGAACCGGACAGGTGGTCACTGAAGCTTTCTTT. Translation gives CASSLDRTGQVVTEAFF.